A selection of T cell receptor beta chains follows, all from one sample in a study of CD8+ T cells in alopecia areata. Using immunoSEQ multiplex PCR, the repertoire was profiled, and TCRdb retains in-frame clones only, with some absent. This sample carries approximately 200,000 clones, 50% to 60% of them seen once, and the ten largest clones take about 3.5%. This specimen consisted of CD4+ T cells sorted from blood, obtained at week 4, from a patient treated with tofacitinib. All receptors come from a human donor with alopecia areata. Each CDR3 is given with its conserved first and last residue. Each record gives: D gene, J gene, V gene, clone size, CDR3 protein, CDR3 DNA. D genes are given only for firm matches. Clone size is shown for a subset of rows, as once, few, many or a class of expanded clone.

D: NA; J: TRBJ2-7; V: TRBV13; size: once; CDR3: CASSFRVGVDEQYF; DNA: TGTGCCAGCAGCTTCAGAGTAGGGGTGGACGAGCAGTACTTC
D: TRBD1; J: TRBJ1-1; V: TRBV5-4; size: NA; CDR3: CASSLEADRGNEAFF; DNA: TGTGCCAGCAGCTTGGAGGCGGACAGGGGTAATGAAGCTTTCTTT
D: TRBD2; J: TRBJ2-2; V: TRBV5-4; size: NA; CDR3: CASSFRSGVASGELFF; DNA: TGTGCCAGCAGCTTCAGGAGCGGGGTTGCGTCCGGGGAGCTGTTTTTT
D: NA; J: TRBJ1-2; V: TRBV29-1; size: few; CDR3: CSVQTANYGYTF; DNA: TGCAGCGTTCAGACAGCAAACTATGGCTACACCTTC
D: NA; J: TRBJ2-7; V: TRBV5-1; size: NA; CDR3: CASSFSYEQYF; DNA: TGCGCCAGCAGCTTTTCCTACGAGCAGTACTTC
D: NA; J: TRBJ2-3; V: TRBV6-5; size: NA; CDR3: CASSYRGSTDTQYF; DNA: TGTGCCAGCAGTTATCGGGGGAGCACAGATACGCAGTATTTT
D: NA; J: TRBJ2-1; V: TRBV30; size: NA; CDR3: CAWSATTGTGQFF; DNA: TGTGCCTGGAGTGCAACCACCGGGACGGGGCAGTTCTTC
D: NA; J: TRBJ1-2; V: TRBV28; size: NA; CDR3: CASSLGLNPTINYGYTF; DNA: TGTGCCAGCAGTTTGGGTTTGAATCCCACCATTAACTATGGCTACACCTTC
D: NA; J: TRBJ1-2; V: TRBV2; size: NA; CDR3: CASRGTAKDYGYTF; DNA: TGTGCCAGCAGGGGGACGGCGAAGGACTATGGCTACACCTTC
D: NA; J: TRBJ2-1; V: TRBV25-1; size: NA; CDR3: CASSAHNYNEQFF; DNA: TGTGCCAGCAGTGCCCACAATTACAATGAGCAGTTCTTC
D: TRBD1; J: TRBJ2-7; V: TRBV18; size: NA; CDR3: CASSPLDRGTEQYF; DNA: TGTGCCAGCTCACCGCTGGACAGGGGGACCGAGCAGTACTTC
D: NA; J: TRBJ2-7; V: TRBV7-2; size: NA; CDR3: CASSLTDDSYEQYF; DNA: TGTGCCAGCAGCTTAACTGACGACTCCTACGAGCAGTACTTC
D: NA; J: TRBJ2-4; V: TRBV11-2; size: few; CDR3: CASSRAGYKNIQYF; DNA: TGTGCCAGCAGCCGGGCAGGGTACAAAAACATTCAGTACTTC
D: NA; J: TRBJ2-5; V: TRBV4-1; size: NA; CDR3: CASNPRGGGVYPQYF; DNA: TGCGCCAGCAACCCCCGGGGCGGCGGGGTGTATCCCCAGTACTTC
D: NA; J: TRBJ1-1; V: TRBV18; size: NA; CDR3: CASSPSWENTEAFF; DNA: TGTGCCAGCTCACCGTCGTGGGAGAACACTGAAGCTTTCTTT
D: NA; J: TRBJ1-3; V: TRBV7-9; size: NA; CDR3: CASSPPATGNTIYF; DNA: TGTGCCAGCAGCCCTCCCGCGACTGGAAACACCATATATTTT
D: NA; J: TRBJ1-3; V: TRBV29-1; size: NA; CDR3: CSVAGTPSSSGNTIYF; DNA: TGCAGCGTAGCCGGGACACCGTCGAGCTCTGGAAACACCATATATTTT